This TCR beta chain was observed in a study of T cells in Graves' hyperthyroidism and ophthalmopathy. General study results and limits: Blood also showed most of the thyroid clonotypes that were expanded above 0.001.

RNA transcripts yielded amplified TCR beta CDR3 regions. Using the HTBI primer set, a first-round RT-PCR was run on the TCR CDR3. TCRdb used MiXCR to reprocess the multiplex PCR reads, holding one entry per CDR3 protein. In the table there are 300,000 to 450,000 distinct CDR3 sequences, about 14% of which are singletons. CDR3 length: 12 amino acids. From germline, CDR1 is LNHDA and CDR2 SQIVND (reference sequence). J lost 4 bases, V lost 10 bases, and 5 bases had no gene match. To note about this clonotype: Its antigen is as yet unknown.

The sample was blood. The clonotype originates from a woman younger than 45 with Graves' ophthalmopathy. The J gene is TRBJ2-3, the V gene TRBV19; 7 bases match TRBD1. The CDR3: CATRQGADTQYF. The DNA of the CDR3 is TGTGCCACGCGGCAGGGGGCAGATACGCAGTATTTT.